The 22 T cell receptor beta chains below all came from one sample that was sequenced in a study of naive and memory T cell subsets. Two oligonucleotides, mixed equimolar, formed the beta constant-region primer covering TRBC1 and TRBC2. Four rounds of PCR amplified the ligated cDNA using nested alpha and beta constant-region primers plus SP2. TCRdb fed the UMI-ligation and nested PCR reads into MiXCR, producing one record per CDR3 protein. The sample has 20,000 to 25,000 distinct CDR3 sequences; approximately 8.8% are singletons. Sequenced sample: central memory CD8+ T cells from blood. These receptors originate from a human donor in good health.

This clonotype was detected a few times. This chain's CDR3 is CASSVPSGREAYEQYF. The CDR3 nucleotides are TGTGCCAGCAGTGTCCCTAGCGGGAGGGAAGCCTACGAGCAGTACTTC. V gene TRBV6-6 combines with J gene TRBJ2-7; the match to TRBD2 covers 12 bases. The CDR3 is 16 amino acids. From germline, CDR1 is MNHNY and CDR2 SVGAGI (reference sequence). The V and J ends lost 5 bases and 2 bases, in that order; junction bases with no gene match: 7.

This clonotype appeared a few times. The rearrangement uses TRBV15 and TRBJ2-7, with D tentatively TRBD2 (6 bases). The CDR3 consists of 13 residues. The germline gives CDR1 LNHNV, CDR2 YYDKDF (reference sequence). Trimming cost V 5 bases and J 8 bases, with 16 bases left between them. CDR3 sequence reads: CATSEGTRLQQYF. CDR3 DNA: TGTGCCACCAGCGAAGGGACTCGCCTCCAGCAGTACTTC.

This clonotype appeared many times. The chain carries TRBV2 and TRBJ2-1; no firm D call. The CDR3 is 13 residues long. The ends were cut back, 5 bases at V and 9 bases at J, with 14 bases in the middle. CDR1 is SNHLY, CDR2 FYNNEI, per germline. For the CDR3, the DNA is TGTGCCAGCAGTCGGTCCCCAGCAGGTGAGCAGTTCTTC. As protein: CASSRSPAGEQFF.

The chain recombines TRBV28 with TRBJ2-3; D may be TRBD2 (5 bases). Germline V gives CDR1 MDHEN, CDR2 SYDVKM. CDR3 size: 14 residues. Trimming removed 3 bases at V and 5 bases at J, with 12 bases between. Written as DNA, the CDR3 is TGTGCCAGCAGTTTCGGGTACGGGGAAGATACGCAGTATTTT. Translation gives CASSFGYGEDTQYF.

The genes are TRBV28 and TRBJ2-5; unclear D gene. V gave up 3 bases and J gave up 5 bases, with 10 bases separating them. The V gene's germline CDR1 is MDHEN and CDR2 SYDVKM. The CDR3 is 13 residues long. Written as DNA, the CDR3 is TGTGCCAGCAGTTTTGTGACAATTGAGACCCAGTACTTC. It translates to CASSFVTIETQYF.

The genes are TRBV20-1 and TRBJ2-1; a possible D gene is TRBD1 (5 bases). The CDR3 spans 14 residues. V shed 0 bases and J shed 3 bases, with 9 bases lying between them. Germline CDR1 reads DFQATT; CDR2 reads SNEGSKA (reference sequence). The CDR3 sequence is CSARDLGDYNEQFF. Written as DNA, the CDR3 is TGCAGTGCTAGAGATCTAGGGGACTACAATGAGCAGTTCTTC.

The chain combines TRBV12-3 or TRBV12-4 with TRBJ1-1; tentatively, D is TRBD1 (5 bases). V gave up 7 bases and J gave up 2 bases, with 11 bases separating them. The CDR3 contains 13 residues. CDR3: CASNTGLNTEAFF. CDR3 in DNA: TGTGCCAGCAACACGGGACTAAACACTGAAGCTTTCTTT.

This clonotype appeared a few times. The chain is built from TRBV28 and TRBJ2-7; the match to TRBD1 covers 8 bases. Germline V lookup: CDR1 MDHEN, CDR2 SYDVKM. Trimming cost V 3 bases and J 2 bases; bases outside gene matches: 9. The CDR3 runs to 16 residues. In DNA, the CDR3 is TGTGCCAGCAGTTTCGACAGGGGTTTGTTTGCCTACGAGCAGTACTTC. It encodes CASSFDRGLFAYEQYF.

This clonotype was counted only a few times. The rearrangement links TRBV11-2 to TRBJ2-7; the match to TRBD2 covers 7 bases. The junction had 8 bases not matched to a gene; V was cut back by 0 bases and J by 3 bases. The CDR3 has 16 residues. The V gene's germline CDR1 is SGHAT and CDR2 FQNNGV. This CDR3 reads CASSLDRREGYYEQYF. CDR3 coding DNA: TGTGCCAGCAGCTTAGATCGAAGGGAGGGCTACTACGAGCAGTACTTC.

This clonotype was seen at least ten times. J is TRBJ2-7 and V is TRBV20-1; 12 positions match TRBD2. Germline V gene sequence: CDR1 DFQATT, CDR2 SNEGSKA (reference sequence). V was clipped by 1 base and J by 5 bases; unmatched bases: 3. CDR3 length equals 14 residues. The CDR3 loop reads CSARGLAGVHEQYF. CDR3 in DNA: TGCAGTGCTAGAGGACTAGCGGGAGTTCACGAGCAGTACTTC.

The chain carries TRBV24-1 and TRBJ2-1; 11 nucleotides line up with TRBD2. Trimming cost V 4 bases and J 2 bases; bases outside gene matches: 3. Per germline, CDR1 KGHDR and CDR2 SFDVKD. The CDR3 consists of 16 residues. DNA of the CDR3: TGTGCCACCAGTGAAATAGCGGGAGGGACCTACAATGAGCAGTTCTTC. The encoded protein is CATSEIAGGTYNEQFF.

CDR3 sequence reads: CASSTGTGELFF. CDR3 bases: TGTGCCAGCAGTACAGGCACCGGGGAGCTGTTTTTT. The chain carries TRBV12-3 or TRBV12-4 and TRBJ2-2; tentatively, D is TRBD1 (5 bases). This CDR3 region has 12 residues. Trimming took off 5 bases at V and 4 bases at J, with 5 bases between the two ends.

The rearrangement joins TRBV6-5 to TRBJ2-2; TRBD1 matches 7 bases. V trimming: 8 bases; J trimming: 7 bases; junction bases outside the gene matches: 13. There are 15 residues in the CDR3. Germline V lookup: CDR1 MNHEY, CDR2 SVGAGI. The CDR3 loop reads CASEGKGAGIGELFF. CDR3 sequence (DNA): TGTGCCAGCGAGGGAAAGGGGGCGGGCATCGGGGAGCTGTTTTTT.

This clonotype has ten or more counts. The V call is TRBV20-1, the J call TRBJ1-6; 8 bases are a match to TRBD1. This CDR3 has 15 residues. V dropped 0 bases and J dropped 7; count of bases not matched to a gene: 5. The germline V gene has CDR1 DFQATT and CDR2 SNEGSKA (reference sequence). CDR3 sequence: CSARDTTGANSPLHF. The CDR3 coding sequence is TGCAGTGCTAGAGACACGACAGGGGCCAATTCACCCCTCCACTTT.

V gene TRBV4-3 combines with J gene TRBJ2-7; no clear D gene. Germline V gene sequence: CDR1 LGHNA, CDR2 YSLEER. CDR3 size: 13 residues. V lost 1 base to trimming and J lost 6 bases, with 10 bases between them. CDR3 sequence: CASSQVLGSEQYF. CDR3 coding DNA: TGCGCCAGCAGCCAAGTTCTCGGGTCCGAGCAGTACTTC.

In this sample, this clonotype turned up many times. The CDR3 spells CSARYGREEQYF. In DNA, the CDR3 is TGCAGTGCTAGATATGGAAGGGAGGAGCAGTACTTC. The chain carries TRBV20-1 and TRBJ2-7; maybe TRBD2 (5 bases). There are 12 residues in the CDR3. The V end lost 2 bases, the J end lost 7 bases, and 12 bases lay between the germline ends. Germline V gene data show CDR1 as DFQATT and CDR2 as SNEGSKA (reference sequence).

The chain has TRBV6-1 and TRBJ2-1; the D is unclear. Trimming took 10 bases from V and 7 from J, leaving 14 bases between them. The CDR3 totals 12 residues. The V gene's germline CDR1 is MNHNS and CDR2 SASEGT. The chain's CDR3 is CATERFVNEQFF. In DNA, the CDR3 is TGTGCCACCGAGAGATTCGTTAATGAGCAGTTCTTC.

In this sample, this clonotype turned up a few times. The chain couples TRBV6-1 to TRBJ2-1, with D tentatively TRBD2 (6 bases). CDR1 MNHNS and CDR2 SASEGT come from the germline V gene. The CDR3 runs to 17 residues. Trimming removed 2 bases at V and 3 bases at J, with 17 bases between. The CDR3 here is CASSENGAAGIYNEQFF. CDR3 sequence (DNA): TGTGCCAGCAGTGAAAATGGCGCGGCGGGGATCTACAATGAGCAGTTCTTC.

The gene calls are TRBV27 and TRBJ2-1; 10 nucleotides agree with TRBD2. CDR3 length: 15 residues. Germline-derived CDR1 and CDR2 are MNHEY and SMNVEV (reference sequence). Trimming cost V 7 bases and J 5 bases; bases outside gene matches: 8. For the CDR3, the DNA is TGTGCCAGCAACCACTGGGGGACTAGCGACAATGAGCAGTTCTTC. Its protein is CASNHWGTSDNEQFF.

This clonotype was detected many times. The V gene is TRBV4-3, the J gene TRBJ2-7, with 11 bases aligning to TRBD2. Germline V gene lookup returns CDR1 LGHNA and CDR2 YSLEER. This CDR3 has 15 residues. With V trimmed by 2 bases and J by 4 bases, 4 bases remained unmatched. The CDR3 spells CASSQLASGRYEQYF. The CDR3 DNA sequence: TGCGCCAGCAGCCAATTAGCTAGCGGGAGGTACGAGCAGTACTTC.

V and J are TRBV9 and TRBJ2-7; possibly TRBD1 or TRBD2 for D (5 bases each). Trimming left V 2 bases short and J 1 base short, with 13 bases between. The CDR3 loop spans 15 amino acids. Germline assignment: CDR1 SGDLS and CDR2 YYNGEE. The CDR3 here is CASSVDGTASYEQYF. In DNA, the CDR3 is TGTGCCAGCAGCGTGGATGGGACCGCGTCCTACGAGCAGTACTTC.

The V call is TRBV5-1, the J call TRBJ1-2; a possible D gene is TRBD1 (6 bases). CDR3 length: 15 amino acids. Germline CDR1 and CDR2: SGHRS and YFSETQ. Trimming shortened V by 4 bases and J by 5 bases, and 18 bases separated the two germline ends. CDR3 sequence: CASSNDRTYAYGYTF. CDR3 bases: TGCGCCAGCAGCAACGACAGGACGTATGCGTATGGCTACACCTTC. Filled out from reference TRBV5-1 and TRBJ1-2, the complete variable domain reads KAGVTQTPRYLIKTRGQQVTLSCSPISGHRSVSWYQQTPGQGLQFLFEYFSETQRNKGNFPGRFSGRQFSNSRSEMNVSTLELGDSALYLCASSNDRTYAYGYTFGSGTRLTVV.